Shown below are 16 T cell receptor beta chains from a single sample sequenced in a study of blood T cell repertoires in COVID-19. Some clones are missing from TCRdb's copy, which holds only in-frame ones; the method was immunoSEQ multiplex PCR. The sample has about 270,000 clones, 82% seen once; the top ten hold 3.1%. The specimen was peripheral blood. These TCRs come from a woman aged 18 to 35 with acute or convalescent COVID-19.

V usage is TRBV27 and J usage is TRBJ2-2; D is perhaps TRBD1 (6 bases). Germline CDR1 MNHEY, CDR2 SMNVEV (reference sequence). The CDR3 spans 16 residues. V dropped 3 bases and J dropped 4 bases, with 15 bases sitting between them. CDR3 DNA: TGTGCCAGCAGTTTCAGACTGAACAGGGTCACCGGGGAGCTGTTTTTT. This sequence encodes CASSFRLNRVTGELFF.

As DNA, the CDR3 is TGTGCCAGCTCACCAACAGTGACTAGCGGGAGCACAGATACGCAGTATTTT. This sequence encodes CASSPTVTSGSTDTQYF. The V call is TRBV18, the J call TRBJ2-3; 10 bases match TRBD2. The CDR3 is made up of 17 amino acids. Germline loops: CDR1 KGHSH, CDR2 LQKENI. V lost 2 bases and J lost 0; bases outside the gene matches: 5.

The CDR3 nucleotides read TGTGCCAGCAGCGTACTTAGTCATAACACCGGGGAGCTGTTTTTT. Translation gives CASSVLSHNTGELFF. This sequence joins TRBV9 and TRBJ2-2; no firm D call. Germline V gene sequence: CDR1 SGDLS, CDR2 YYNGEE. The CDR3 contains 15 residues. The germline V and J ends were trimmed by 1 base and 2 bases, with 9 bases remaining between them. The variable domain in full, completed from reference TRBV9 and TRBJ2-2, reads DSGVTQTPKHLITATGQRVTLRCSPRSGDLSVYWYQQSLDQGLQFLIQYYNGEERAKGNILERFSAQQFPDLHSELNLSSLELGDSALYFCASSVLSHNTGELFFGEGSRLTVL.

This clone has only a few counts. The J gene is TRBJ2-7, the V gene TRBV27; tentatively, D is TRBD2 (6 bases). This CDR3 contains 15 residues. Looked up from germline, CDR1 is MNHEY and CDR2 is SMNVEV (reference sequence). Trimming pared 0 bases from V and 3 bases from J, leaving 12 bases between. The CDR3 DNA reads as TGTGCCAGCAGTTTATCCTCCGGGAGAGGCTACGAGCAGTACTTC. Its protein product is CASSLSSGRGYEQYF.

This chain links TRBV5-4 with TRBJ2-5; D may be TRBD2 (7 bases). Germline assignment: CDR1 SGHNT and CDR2 YYREEE (reference sequence). V was cut by 6 bases and J by 2 bases, with 17 bases left in between. The CDR3 is 15 amino acids. CDR3: CASNQGGRGQETQYF. In DNA, the CDR3 is TGTGCCAGCAACCAAGGGGGGAGGGGGCAAGAGACCCAGTACTTC.

The genes are TRBV6-5 and TRBJ1-1; 7 bases align to TRBD1. Looked up from germline, CDR1 is MNHEY and CDR2 is SVGAGI. The CDR3 runs to 13 residues. The trim removed 2 bases at V and 6 bases at J, leaving 3 bases unmatched. The CDR3, as DNA: TGTGCCAGCAGTTACGAACAGGGGTCTGAAGCTTTCTTT. Translating it yields CASSYEQGSEAFF.

This chain connects TRBV27 to TRBJ2-3; a weak D match, TRBD2 (5 bases). The CDR3 totals 21 residues. Trimming removed 6 bases at V and 2 bases at J, with 33 bases between. Germline CDR1 MNHEY, CDR2 SMNVEV (reference sequence). As DNA, the CDR3 is TGTGCCAGCAGCCCTGTTTGGTTTGCGGGTCACAATCGGGGTTACACAGATACGCAGTATTTT. Its protein is CASSPVWFAGHNRGYTDTQYF.

The rearrangement uses TRBV19 and TRBJ1-5, with TRBD1 as a possible D gene (5 bases). The ends were cut back, 6 bases at V and 6 bases at J, with 9 bases in the middle. Germline V gives CDR1 LNHDA, CDR2 SQIVND (reference sequence). CDR3 length: 12 amino acids. The CDR3 region is CASRQGFQPQHF. The CDR3 coding sequence is TGTGCCAGTAGGCAGGGTTTTCAGCCCCAGCATTTT.

This sequence joins TRBV3-1 (or the pseudogene TRBV3-2) and TRBJ2-3; 12 positions agree with TRBD2. J gave up 0 bases and V 10 bases, and 14 bases lay outside the gene matches. The V gene's germline CDR1 is LGHDT and CDR2 YNNKEL (reference sequence). The CDR3 is made up of 18 amino acids. The CDR3 sequence: CATSWGLAGRRSTDTQYF. The CDR3 DNA is TGTGCCACCTCCTGGGGACTAGCGGGCCGACGAAGCACAGATACGCAGTATTTT.

This clone was seen a handful of times. The gene calls are TRBV7-9 and TRBJ1-4; 8 bases are a match to TRBD1. V shed 4 bases, J shed 2 bases, and the junction held 3 bases outside the gene matches. The CDR3 has 15 amino acids. Per germline, CDR1 SEHNR and CDR2 FQNEAQ (reference sequence). CDR3 DNA: TGTGCCAGCAGCTACGGACAGGGCACTAATGAAAAACTGTTTTTT. It is translated as CASSYGQGTNEKLFF.

The chain carries TRBV19 and TRBJ2-7; the match to TRBD2 covers 11 bases. Trimming removed 8 bases from V and 2 bases from J; junction bases left unmatched: 5. The CDR3 sequence is 14 residues long. The germline V gene encodes CDR1 LNHDA and CDR2 SQIVND (reference sequence). Written as DNA, the CDR3 is TGTGCCAGTGGAGTAGCGGGAGGGCCCTACGAGCAGTACTTC. Translation: CASGVAGGPYEQYF.

With regard to this clone: This CDR3 is also generated by other DNA sequences in the sample. The chain carries TRBV7-2 and TRBJ1-5; 8 bases align to TRBD1. CDR3 size: 13 residues. Germline assignment: CDR1 SGHTA and CDR2 FQGNSA. J was trimmed by 7 bases and V by 5 bases; bases with no gene match: 4. The CDR3 here is CASSLQGGQPQHF. The CDR3 DNA reads TGTGCCAGCAGCCTACAGGGGGGACAGCCCCAGCATTTT. Full variable domain (remainder filled in from reference TRBV7-2 and TRBJ1-5): GAGVSQSPSNKVTEKGKDVELRCDPISGHTALYWYRQSLGQGLEFLIYFQGNSAPDKSGLPSDRFSAERTGGSVSTLTIQRTQQEDSAVYLCASSLQGGQPQHFGDGTRLSIL.

This CDR3 is CASSPTSGRSNEQFF. The CDR3 DNA reads as TGTGCCAGCAGCCCGACTAGCGGGAGATCAAATGAGCAGTTCTTC. The V and J genes are TRBV11-2 and TRBJ2-1; 12 bases align to TRBD2. Germline CDR1 and CDR2: SGHAT and FQNNGV. V trimming: 5 bases; J trimming: 7 bases; junction bases outside the gene matches: 6. CDR3 length: 15 amino acids. Based on the CDR3 plus reference TRBV11-2 and TRBJ2-1, the full variable domain is EAGVAQSPRYKIIEKRQSVAFWCNPISGHATLYWYQQILGQGPKLLIQFQNNGVVDDSQLPKDRFSAERLKGVDSTLKIQPAKLEDSAVYLCASSPTSGRSNEQFFGPGTRLTVL.

The chain employs TRBV18 and TRBJ2-3; TRBD1 agrees at 7 bases. Losses at the gene ends were 3 bases for V and 2 bases for J; bases not matched to a gene: 2. The CDR3 loop spans 14 amino acids. Germline loops: CDR1 KGHSH, CDR2 LQKENI. Here the CDR3 DNA reads TGTGCCAGCTCACCGGGACAGAACACAGATACGCAGTATTTT. As protein: CASSPGQNTDTQYF.

This clone occurred a few times. This chain joins TRBV7-3 and TRBJ1-6; maybe TRBD1 (6 bases). The CDR3 contains 21 residues. The germline V and J ends were trimmed by 5 bases and 11 bases, with 37 bases remaining between them. Germline V gene sequence: CDR1 SGHTA, CDR2 FQGTGA. CDR3 sequence reads: CASSPHDEHVARGHVSTPLHF. The CDR3 nucleotides are TGTGCCAGCAGCCCTCACGATGAACACGTAGCTCGGGGACACGTATCGACACCCCTCCACTTT.

The V and J genes are TRBV7-2 and TRBJ2-1, with 12 bases fitting TRBD2. Germline CDR1 reads SGHTA; CDR2 reads FQGNSA. The CDR3 consists of 16 residues. J was trimmed by 6 bases and V by 7 bases; bases with no gene match: 10. The CDR3 DNA reads as TGTGCCAGCATCCCTAGCGGGAGGGGGTCATCCAATGAGCAGTTCTTC. Residues: CASIPSGRGSSNEQFF.